Sequencing of this T cell receptor beta chain was carried out in a study of TIL therapy for anti-PD-1-resistant metastatic lung cancer. This was the immunoSEQ v3 assay. TCRdb's copy holds only in-frame clones and misses some; the assay was immunoSEQ multiplex PCR. The sample has just under 60,000 clones, roughly 69% seen once; the top ten hold around 6.1%. This sample's time point: pre-treatment sample, taken before nivolumab and TIL therapy. The germline CDR1 and CDR2 sequences are DFQATT and SNEGSKA (reference sequence). The V and J ends lost 2 bases and 5 bases respectively, with 6 bases between them. This CDR3 comprises 11 residues.

The gene calls are TRBV20-1 and TRBJ2-5, with D unresolved. The sequence was obtained from a person aged 25 to 85 with non-small cell lung cancer. Here the sequenced sample was blood, taken at baseline. The CDR3 spells CSARPLETQYF. The DNA of the CDR3 is TGCAGTGCTAGACCCCTGGAGACCCAGTACTTC.